These 27 T cell receptor beta chains were sequenced from one sample in a study of T-cell reconstitution after alpha-beta-depleted transplantation in children. Unique molecular identifiers tagged the TCRbeta library. TCRdb recomputed calls from the PCR reads with MiXCR, one row per CDR3 protein. In the table there are about 610,000 distinct CDR3 sequences, more than 9% of which are singletons. The sample here was PBMCs from the stem cell graft donor, taken from the stem cell graft. The receptors derive from a human donor who donated a stem cell graft to a child with acute myeloid leukemia.

The gene calls are TRBV12-3 or TRBV12-4 and TRBJ2-3, with D perhaps TRBD2 (7 bases). V gave up 3 bases and J gave up 4 bases, with 11 bases separating them. This CDR3 contains 14 residues. CDR3 in DNA: TGTGCCAGCAGTTTTAGGGGGGGAGCAGATACGCAGTATTTT. It translates to CASSFRGGADTQYF.

This clonotype was seen a few times. This chain joins TRBV5-1 and TRBJ2-1, with 10 positions matching TRBD2. The CDR3 is made up of 18 amino acids. The V gene end was trimmed by 0 bases and the J gene end by 0 bases; junction bases not matched to a gene: 6. CDR1 and CDR2 from the germline V gene are SGHRS and YFSETQ. The CDR3 is CASSLGGLAPSSYNEQFF. The CDR3 coding sequence is TGCGCCAGCAGCTTGGGGGGACTAGCGCCGAGCTCCTACAATGAGCAGTTCTTC. Full variable domain (missing parts from reference TRBV5-1 and TRBJ2-1): KAGVTQTPRYLIKTRGQQVTLSCSPISGHRSVSWYQQTPGQGLQFLFEYFSETQRNKGNFPGRFSGRQFSNSRSEMNVSTLELGDSALYLCASSLGGLAPSSYNEQFFGPGTRLTVL.

This clonotype was recorded a few times. The V call is TRBV12-5, the J call TRBJ2-7; tentatively, D is TRBD2 (5 bases). This CDR3 is 10 amino acids long. V was clipped by 9 bases and J by 7 bases, with 10 bases between them. CDR1 LGHNT and CDR2 FRNRAP come from the germline V gene. Here the CDR3 reads CASPPGEQYF. CDR3 coding DNA: TGTGCTAGCCCCCCGGGGGAGCAGTACTTC.

The rearrangement links TRBV10-3 to TRBJ1-5; TRBD1 is a possible D gene (5 bases). V lost 3 bases and J 6 bases, leaving 18 bases between the germline ends. This CDR3 has 16 amino acids. Germline loops: CDR1 ENHRY, CDR2 SYGVKD. The CDR3 loop reads CAISDAGGQVGQPQHF. The CDR3 DNA reads as TGTGCCATCAGTGATGCCGGGGGTCAGGTCGGTCAGCCCCAGCATTTT.

There are many counts of this clonotype. CDR3 bases: TGTGCCAGCAGCCGTCCAGGCGGGGGTGGCACAGATACGCAGTATTTT. It yields the protein CASSRPGGGGTDTQYF. The chain couples TRBV4-2 to TRBJ2-3; 7 nucleotides line up with TRBD2. This CDR3 has 16 residues. Germline CDR1 is LGHNA and CDR2 is YNFKEQ. After removal of 4 bases from V and 1 base from J, the junction contained 8 bases not matched to a gene.

The sample holds many counts of this clonotype. The chain combines TRBV27 with TRBJ2-1; TRBD2 matches 12 bases. With 10 bases clipped from V and 4 bases from J, the junction kept 5 bases outside the gene matches. The CDR3 loop spans 14 amino acids. Germline V CDR1 and CDR2: MNHEY, SMNVEV (reference sequence). In DNA, the CDR3 is TGTGCCACCCGACTAGCGGGGGATTACAATGAGCAGTTCTTC. It yields the protein CATRLAGDYNEQFF.

This sequence joins TRBV27 and TRBJ2-2, with a tentative D call TRBD1 (6 bases). Germline assignment: CDR1 MNHEY and CDR2 SMNVEV (reference sequence). The ends were cut back, 4 bases at V and 3 bases at J, with 12 bases in the middle. The CDR3 totals 15 residues. The CDR3 reads CASSSGTIDTGELFF. CDR3 DNA: TGTGCCAGCAGTTCCGGGACAATCGACACCGGGGAGCTGTTTTTT.

This sequence joins TRBV29-1 and TRBJ1-4; D possibly corresponds to TRBD1 (5 bases). From germline, CDR1 is SQVTM and CDR2 ANQGSEA. The CDR3 is made up of 12 amino acids. Trimming stripped 6 bases from V and 10 bases from J, with 15 bases between. CDR3: CSVSGFGGKLFF. The CDR3 bases are TGCAGCGTGTCTGGATTCGGGGGAAAACTGTTTTTT.

This clonotype has at least ten counts. V usage is TRBV9 and J usage is TRBJ2-1; D ambiguous. This CDR3 has 11 amino acids. The germline V gene encodes CDR1 SGDLS and CDR2 YYNGEE. V lost 4 bases and J 10 bases, leaving 9 bases between the germline ends. CDR3: CASSSRHEQFF. The CDR3 DNA reads as TGTGCCAGCAGCTCTCGTCACGAGCAGTTCTTC.

In its sample, this clonotype was seen many times. The germline gene is not matched at one end of the junction; a read error may be the cause. This chain links TRBV7-9 with TRBJ2-5; D is tentatively TRBD1 or TRBD2 (5 bases each). Germline CDR1 is SEHNR and CDR2 is FQNEAQ (reference sequence). This CDR3 contains 12 residues. Written as DNA, the CDR3 is TGTGCCAGCAGCTCGCTAGCCGGGACCAAGTACTTC. Its translation: CASSSLAGTKYF.

This clonotype was detected only a few times. The chain is built from TRBV3-1 and TRBJ2-1; D remains ambiguous. The CDR3 is made up of 13 amino acids. V lost 6 bases, J lost 2 bases, and 8 bases lay in between. Germline V lookup: CDR1 LGHDT, CDR2 YNNKEL (reference sequence). CDR3 loop: CASRQAPYNEQFF. The CDR3, as DNA: TGTGCCAGCAGGCAGGCTCCCTACAATGAGCAGTTCTTC.

This clonotype came up a few times. The chain recombines TRBV20-1 with TRBJ1-6, with 8 bases lining up with TRBD1. The CDR3 loop spans 16 amino acids. V was clipped by 1 base and J by 5 bases; unmatched bases: 7. The germline V gene has CDR1 DFQATT and CDR2 SNEGSKA (reference sequence). CDR3 protein: CSARGQDRGNNSPLHF. The CDR3 nucleotides are TGCAGTGCTAGAGGTCAAGACAGGGGTAATAATTCACCCCTCCACTTT.

This clonotype showed up many times. V usage is TRBV29-1 and J usage is TRBJ2-5; the D gene could be TRBD1 or TRBD2 (6 bases each). The CDR3 consists of 13 residues. Germline CDR1 reads SQVTM; CDR2 reads ANQGSEA. Trimming pared 3 bases from V and 5 bases from J, leaving 13 bases between. The CDR3 here is CSVDWGAGETQYF. The CDR3, as DNA: TGCAGCGTTGACTGGGGGGCTGGTGAGACCCAGTACTTC.

This clonotype was observed a few times. The gene calls are TRBV11-2 and TRBJ2-5, with 7 bases that match TRBD1. V trimming: 5 bases; J trimming: 2 bases; junction bases outside the gene matches: 8. CDR3 length: 15 residues. CDR1 is SGHAT and CDR2 is FQNNGV in the germline V gene. CDR3 bases: TGTGCCAGCAGCCGCGACAGGGCCTCTCAAGAGACCCAGTACTTC. Protein product: CASSRDRASQETQYF.

The chain employs TRBV19 and TRBJ1-5; TRBD1 agrees at 7 bases. The V and J ends lost 8 bases and 0 bases, in that order; junction bases with no gene match: 4. The CDR3 totals 14 residues. In germline, CDR1 is LNHDA, CDR2 SQIVND (reference sequence). The CDR3 region has the DNA TGTGCCAGTGCCGGGACAGCTAGCAATCAGCCCCAGCATTTT. It yields the protein CASAGTASNQPQHF.

This clonotype was counted at least ten times. The V call is TRBV20-1, the J call TRBJ2-1; weak D call: TRBD2 (5 bases). The length of the CDR3 is 15 residues. The V gene's germline CDR1 is DFQATT and CDR2 SNEGSKA (reference sequence). The V and J ends lost 0 bases and 9 bases respectively, with 18 bases between them. CDR3 region: CSARDKRSAVGEQFF. In DNA form, the CDR3 reads TGCAGTGCTAGAGATAAACGATCAGCGGTGGGTGAGCAGTTCTTC.

This chain connects TRBV5-6 to TRBJ2-1; D perhaps matches TRBD2 (6 bases). CDR3 length equals 18 residues. The germline gives CDR1 SGHDT, CDR2 YYEEEE. The V and J ends lost 0 bases and 0 bases respectively, with 16 bases between them. The DNA of the CDR3 is TGTGCCAGCAGCTTGGGGGCGGTGCGGGGCAGCTCCTACAATGAGCAGTTCTTC. This gives the protein CASSLGAVRGSSYNEQFF. Filled out from reference TRBV5-6 and TRBJ2-1, the complete variable domain reads DAGVTQSPTHLIKTRGQQVTLRCSPKSGHDTVSWYQQALGQGPQFIFQYYEEEERQRGNFPDRFSGHQFPNYSSELNVNALLLGDSALYLCASSLGAVRGSSYNEQFFGPGTRLTVL.

The sample holds a few counts of this clonotype. This sequence joins TRBV6-2 or TRBV6-3 and TRBJ2-1; D ambiguous. V was clipped by 6 bases and J by 4 bases, with 16 bases between them. The CDR3 is made up of 15 amino acids. CDR1 is MNHEY, CDR2 SVGEGT, per germline. The CDR3 DNA reads as TGTGCCAGCAGGTCTCTAGGTACTAATTACAATGAGCAGTTCTTC. Translation gives CASRSLGTNYNEQFF.

There are many counts of this clonotype. The gene calls are TRBV7-6 and TRBJ2-3; D possibly corresponds to TRBD2 (6 bases). The germline V gene has CDR1 SGHVS and CDR2 FNYEAQ. The V end lost 5 bases, the J end lost 2 bases, and 14 bases lay between the germline ends. The CDR3 runs to 15 residues. The DNA for the CDR3 is TGTGCCAGCAGCGTCCGGGACTTACCCACAGATACGCAGTATTTT. This translates into CASSVRDLPTDTQYF.

This clonotype was observed a few times. V and J are TRBV12-3 or TRBV12-4 and TRBJ2-1; D remains unclear. CDR3 size: 14 residues. The V and J ends lost 5 bases and 13 bases respectively, with 21 bases between them. The DNA of the CDR3 is TGTGCCAGCAGTCCGCTCATGGACGTGGCTAACCAGTTCTTC. Amino acid sequence: CASSPLMDVANQFF.

This clonotype was seen repeatedly, ten times or more. This chain connects TRBV9 to TRBJ2-7, with 9 positions matching TRBD1. This CDR3 is 16 amino acids long. The germline V gene encodes CDR1 SGDLS and CDR2 YYNGEE. V trimming: 4 bases; J trimming: 7 bases; junction bases outside the gene matches: 15. CDR3 amino acids: CASSTEGGTGPKEQYF. CDR3 DNA: TGTGCCAGCAGCACCGAGGGGGGGACAGGGCCTAAGGAGCAGTACTTC. The complete variable domain, with remaining parts taken from reference TRBV9 and TRBJ2-7, reads DSGVTQTPKHLITATGQRVTLRCSPRSGDLSVYWYQQSLDQGLQFLIQYYNGEERAKGNILERFSAQQFPDLHSELNLSSLELGDSALYFCASSTEGGTGPKEQYFGPGTRLTVT.

This clonotype came up a few times. This chain joins TRBV20-1 and TRBJ2-7, with 9 bases aligning to TRBD2. Germline assignment: CDR1 DFQATT and CDR2 SNEGSKA (reference sequence). J gave up 4 bases and V 3 bases, and 13 bases lay outside the gene matches. The CDR3 totals 16 residues. This chain's CDR3 is CSASGGAGSGRYEQYF. The DNA of the CDR3 is TGCAGTGCTAGCGGGGGGGCCGGTAGCGGGAGATACGAGCAGTACTTC.

This clonotype was detected ten times or more. The CDR3 here is CASSFGGGQPQHF. In DNA, the CDR3 is TGTGCCAGCAGTTTCGGGGGAGGTCAGCCCCAGCATTTT. The rearrangement joins TRBV28 to TRBJ1-5; maybe TRBD1 (5 bases). Germline lookup yields CDR1 MDHEN and CDR2 SYDVKM. CDR3 length: 13 amino acids. V was cut by 3 bases and J by 6 bases, with 9 bases left in between.

The rearrangement links TRBV5-1 to TRBJ2-3, with 8 positions matching TRBD1. The CDR3 extends over 13 amino acids. The V gene end was trimmed by 5 bases and the J gene end by 4 bases; junction bases not matched to a gene: 3. Germline V gives CDR1 SGHRS, CDR2 YFSETQ. The DNA of the CDR3 is TGCGCCAGCAGGGAACAGGGGGCAGATACGCAGTATTTT. Residues: CASREQGADTQYF.

This clonotype was seen ten or more times. The chain recombines TRBV5-1 with TRBJ2-1; D call uncertain. Trimming left V 0 bases short and J 4 bases short, with 5 bases between. Germline CDR1 reads SGHRS; CDR2 reads YFSETQ. This CDR3 is built from 13 residues. CDR3: CASSLAPYNEQFF. In nucleotides, the CDR3 is TGCGCCAGCAGCTTGGCGCCTTACAATGAGCAGTTCTTC. Based on the CDR3 plus reference TRBV5-1 and TRBJ2-1, the full variable domain is KAGVTQTPRYLIKTRGQQVTLSCSPISGHRSVSWYQQTPGQGLQFLFEYFSETQRNKGNFPGRFSGRQFSNSRSEMNVSTLELGDSALYLCASSLAPYNEQFFGPGTRLTVL.

At least ten counts were recorded for this clonotype. The rearrangement uses TRBV20-1 and TRBJ2-1; 13 bases are shared with TRBD2. From germline, CDR1 is DFQATT and CDR2 SNEGSKA (reference sequence). The V segment lost 0 bases and the J segment 9 bases; nucleotides outside the gene matches: 11. This CDR3 region has 17 residues. The CDR3 nucleotides read TGCAGTGCTAGAGATCGGACTAGCGGGAGTATCACCGGTGAGCAGTTCTTC. It encodes CSARDRTSGSITGEQFF.

With respect to this clonotype: One end of the junction fails to match germline, which may point to a read error. This rearrangement joins TRBV24-1 to TRBJ1-5, with D unresolved. Looked up from germline, CDR1 is KGHDR and CDR2 is SFDVKD. The CDR3 loop spans 17 amino acids. This chain's CDR3 is CGTSDPPAGGSNQPQHF. For the CDR3, the DNA is TGTGGCACCAGTGATCCCCCGGCGGGTGGGAGCAATCAGCCCCAGCATTTT.